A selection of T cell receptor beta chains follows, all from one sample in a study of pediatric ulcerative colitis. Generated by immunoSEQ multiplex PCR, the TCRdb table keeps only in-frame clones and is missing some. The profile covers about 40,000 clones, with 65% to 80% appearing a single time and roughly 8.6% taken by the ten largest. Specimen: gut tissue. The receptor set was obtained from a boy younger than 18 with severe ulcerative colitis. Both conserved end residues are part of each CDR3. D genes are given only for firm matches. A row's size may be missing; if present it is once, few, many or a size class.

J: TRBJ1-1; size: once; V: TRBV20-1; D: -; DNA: TGCAGTGCTGAGAAGGACAGAGAGGCTTTCTTT; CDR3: CSAEKDREAFF
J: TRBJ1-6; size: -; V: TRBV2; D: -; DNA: TGTGCCAGCAGTGAAGCTACAGGGCCTGAATCACCCCTCCACTTT; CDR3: CASSEATGPESPLHF
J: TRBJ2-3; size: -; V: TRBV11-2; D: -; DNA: TGTGCCAGCAGCTTAGAAGCGGCGAACACAGATACGCAGTATTTT; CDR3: CASSLEAANTDTQYF
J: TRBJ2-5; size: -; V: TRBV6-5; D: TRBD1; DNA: TGTGCCAGCAGACGACCAGGGGGCCAGGAGACCCAGTACTTC; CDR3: CASRRPGGQETQYF
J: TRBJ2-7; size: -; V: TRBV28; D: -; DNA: TGTGCCAGCAGTCTGGCTTCACTCAGGGACTACGAGCAGTACTTC; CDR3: CASSLASLRDYEQYF
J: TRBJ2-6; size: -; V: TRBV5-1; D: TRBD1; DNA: TGCGCCAGCAGCCCCGAGGGGACAGGAAAAGGTGGGGCCAACGTCCTGACTTTC; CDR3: CASSPEGTGKGGANVLTF
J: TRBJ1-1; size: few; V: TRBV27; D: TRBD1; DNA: TGTGCCAGCAGCTCTGCCGGGACAGGGGGCAGGAACACTGAAGCTTTCTTT; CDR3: CASSSAGTGGRNTEAFF
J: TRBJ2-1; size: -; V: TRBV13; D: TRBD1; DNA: TGTGCCAGCAGAAAACAGGGGGCTATGGAGGAGCAGTTCTTC; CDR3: CASRKQGAMEEQFF
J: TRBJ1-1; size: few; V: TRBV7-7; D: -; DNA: TGTGCCAGCAGCTTACTGGGCCCGGGAACTGAAGCTTTCTTT; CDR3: CASSLLGPGTEAFF
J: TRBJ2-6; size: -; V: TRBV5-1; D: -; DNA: TGCGCCAGCAGCCACGGAGGGTCTGGGGCCAACGTCCTGACTTTC; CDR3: CASSHGGSGANVLTF
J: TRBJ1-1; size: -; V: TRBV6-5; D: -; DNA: TGTGCCAGCAGTAGGGACGGCCGGATGAACACTGAAGCTTTCTTT; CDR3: CASSRDGRMNTEAFF
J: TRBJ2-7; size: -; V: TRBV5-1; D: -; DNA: TGCGCCAGCAGCTTGGTAGGTGGGCAGGGTGTAAGAGAGCAGTACTTC; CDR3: CASSLVGGQGVREQYF
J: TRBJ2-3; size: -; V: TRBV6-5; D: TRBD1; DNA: TGTGCCAGCAGTTGGGACAGGGGAGCAGATACGCAGTATTTT; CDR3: CASSWDRGADTQYF
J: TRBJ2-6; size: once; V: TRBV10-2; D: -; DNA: TGCGCCAGCAGTGAGTCCGGACAGCTTGCTGGGGCCAACGTCCTGACTTTC; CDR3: CASSESGQLAGANVLTF
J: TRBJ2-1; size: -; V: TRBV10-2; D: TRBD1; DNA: TGCGCCAGCAGTATAGACAGGGGCAATGAGCAGTTCTTC; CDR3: CASSIDRGNEQFF
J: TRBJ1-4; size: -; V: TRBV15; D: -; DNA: TGTGCCACCAGCAGGGGACGGTCAATTGAAAAACTGTTTTTT; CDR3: CATSRGRSIEKLFF
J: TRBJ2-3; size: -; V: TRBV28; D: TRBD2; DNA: TGTGCCAGCAGTTCTCCCCTGCGGGGGATACGAAAAGATACGCAGTATTTT; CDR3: CASSSPLRGIRKDTQYF
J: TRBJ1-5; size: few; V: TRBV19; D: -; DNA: TGTGCCAGTAGTATGGCAGTGTATAGCAATCAGCCCCAGCATTTT; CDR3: CASSMAVYSNQPQHF
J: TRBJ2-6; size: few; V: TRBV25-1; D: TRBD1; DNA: TGTGCCAGCATGGACAGGGTCACCTCTGGGGCCAACGTCCTGACTTTC; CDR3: CASMDRVTSGANVLTF
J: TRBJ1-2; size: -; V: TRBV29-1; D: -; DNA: TGCAGCGTTGGGTCAGGGGATAACTATGGCTACACCTTC; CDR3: CSVGSGDNYGYTF
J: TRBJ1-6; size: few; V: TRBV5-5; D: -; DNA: TGTGCCAGCAGCCGAGGAACCGACTATAATTCACCCCTCCACTTT; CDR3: CASSRGTDYNSPLHF
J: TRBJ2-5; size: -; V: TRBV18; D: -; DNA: TGTGCCAGCTCACCAACAGGGCAAGAGACCCAGTACTTC; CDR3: CASSPTGQETQYF
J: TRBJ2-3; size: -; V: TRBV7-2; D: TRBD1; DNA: TGTGCCAGCAGCCGGGACAGGTGGGAGACAGATACGCAGTATTTT; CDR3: CASSRDRWETDTQYF
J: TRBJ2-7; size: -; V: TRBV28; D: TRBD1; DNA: TGTGCCAGCAGCCCTCGCGCGGGGACAGGGTACGAGCAGTACTTC; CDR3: CASSPRAGTGYEQYF
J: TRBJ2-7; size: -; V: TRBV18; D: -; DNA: TGTGCCAGCTCCCCGGGGGGCCGTTCCTACGAGCAGTACTTC; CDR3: CASSPGGRSYEQYF
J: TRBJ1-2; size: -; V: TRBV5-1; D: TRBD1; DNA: TGCGCCAGCAGCTTGGGACAGGGTCGGGGCTACACCTTC; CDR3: CASSLGQGRGYTF
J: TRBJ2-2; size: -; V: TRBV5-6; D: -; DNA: TGTGCCAGCAGCTGGGTAGCCGGGGAGCTGTTTTTT; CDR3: CASSWVAGELFF
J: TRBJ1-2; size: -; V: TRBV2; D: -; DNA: TGTGCCAGCTTGGGACTCCAGGACTATGGCTACACCTTC; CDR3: CASLGLQDYGYTF
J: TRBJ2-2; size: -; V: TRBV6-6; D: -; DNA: TGTGCCAGCAGTTACCGCGTGCACACCGGGGAGCTGTTTTTT; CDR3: CASSYRVHTGELFF
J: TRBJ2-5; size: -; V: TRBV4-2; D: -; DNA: TGTGCCAGCAGCCAAGACAGGGGAGAGACCCAGTACTTC; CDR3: CASSQDRGETQYF
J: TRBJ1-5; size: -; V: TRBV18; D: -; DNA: TGTGCCAGCTCACCAGACGGTTCTTATAGCAATCAGCCCCAGCATTTT; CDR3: CASSPDGSYSNQPQHF
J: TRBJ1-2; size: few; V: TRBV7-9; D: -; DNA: TGTGCCAGCAGCTTTAGGGTGCATGGCTACACCTTC; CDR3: CASSFRVHGYTF
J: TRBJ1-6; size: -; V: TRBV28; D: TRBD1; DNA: TGTGCCAGCAGTGCCAGACAGGGCTATAATTCACCCCTCCACTTT; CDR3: CASSARQGYNSPLHF
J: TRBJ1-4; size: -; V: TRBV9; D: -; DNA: TGTGCCAGCAGCGGGGACGGATCTAATGAAAAACTGTTTTTT; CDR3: CASSGDGSNEKLFF
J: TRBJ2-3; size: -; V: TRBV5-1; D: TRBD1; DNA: TGCGCCAGCAGCTTGTCAGGGGGCCAGAATACGCAGTATTTT; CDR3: CASSLSGGQNTQYF